This is a list of T cell receptor beta chains from one sample in a study of T-cell memory formation after mild COVID-19. TCRdb recomputed calls from the 5' RACE reads with MiXCR, one row per CDR3 protein. The data hold some 180,000 distinct CDR3 sequences, with about 18% observed a single time. Sequencing was done on a sample of PBMCs or a T cell subset sorted from them (not recorded which). The origin of the receptors is a man aged 18 to 30 who had mild COVID-19 (a few samples of this study predate the infection). Cell type and time point are not known. Each CDR3 is given with its conserved first and last residue. Each record gives: clone size, D gene, V gene, J gene, CDR3 protein, CDR3 DNA. D genes are given only for firm matches. Part of the rows lack a size; the others show once, few, many or a class for expanded clones.

>NA|NA|TRBV5-1|TRBJ1-2
CASSSSTGGVDGYTF
TGCGCCAGCAGCTCGTCGACGGGGGGAGTAGATGGCTACACCTTC
>NA|NA|TRBV7-8|TRBJ1-2
CASSLPSRPGYTF
TGTGCCAGCAGCTTACCTTCTAGACCCGGGTACACCTTC
>many|NA|TRBV7-9|TRBJ1-1
CASSRQGEAFF
TGTGCCAGCAGTCGCCAAGGTGAAGCTTTCTTT
>NA|NA|TRBV3-1|TRBJ2-1
CASSQDGSYNEQFF
TGTGCCAGCAGCCAAGACGGCAGCTACAATGAGCAGTTCTTC
>NA|NA|TRBV12-3/TRBV12-4|TRBJ1-1
CASRTRSGLDTEAFF
TGTGCCAGCAGAACCCGATCCGGACTGGACACTGAAGCTTTCTTT
>NA|NA|TRBV7-6|TRBJ2-1
CASSLETSKRSNEQFF
TGTGCCAGCAGCTTAGAGACTAGTAAAAGGAGCAATGAGCAGTTCTTC
>NA|NA|TRBV5-1|TRBJ2-2
CASSLANFGTYTGELFF
TGCGCCAGCAGCTTGGCCAATTTCGGGACCTACACCGGGGAGCTGTTTTTT
>NA|NA|TRBV5-8|TRBJ1-2
CASSLVGSAGYTF
TGTGCCAGCAGCCTTGTCGGCAGTGCAGGCTACACCTTC
>NA|TRBD1|TRBV6-6|TRBJ1-2
CASSAPGQGANYGYTF
TGTGCCAGCAGTGCGCCGGGACAGGGGGCGAACTATGGCTACACCTTC
>few|TRBD2|TRBV20-1|TRBJ2-3
CSASGGADGTDTQYF
TGCAGTGCTAGCGGGGGGGCCGACGGCACAGATACGCAGTATTTT
>NA|NA|TRBV7-2|TRBJ2-5
CASSPQGPETQYF
TGTGCCAGCAGCCCACAGGGCCCAGAGACCCAGTACTTC
>NA|TRBD1|TRBV20-1|TRBJ1-5
CSAKGQGAIGNQPQHF
TGCAGTGCTAAGGGACAGGGGGCGATTGGCAATCAGCCCCAGCATTTT
>NA|NA|TRBV28|TRBJ2-1
CASSEGGNNEQFF
TGTGCCAGCAGTGAGGGGGGAAACAATGAGCAGTTCTTC
>many|NA|TRBV5-1|TRBJ2-1
CASSLVQGKNEQFF
TGCGCCAGCAGCTTGGTACAGGGTAAAAATGAGCAGTTCTTC
>NA|TRBD1|TRBV6-2/TRBV6-3|TRBJ1-1
CASSYHTGTENTEAFF
TGTGCCAGCAGTTACCACACCGGGACAGAGAACACTGAAGCTTTCTTT
>NA|NA|TRBV4-1|TRBJ1-2
CASSQDRGSGYGYTF
TGCGCCAGCAGCCAAGACCGTGGGAGCGGCTATGGCTACACCTTC
>few|NA|TRBV28|TRBJ2-2
CASSHGQTGELFF
TGTGCCAGCAGCCATGGACAGACCGGGGAGCTGTTTTTT
>many|NA|TRBV3-1|TRBJ1-5
CASSQGDQPQHF
TGTGCCAGCAGCCAAGGGGATCAGCCCCAGCATTTT
>few|TRBD2|TRBV6-5|TRBJ2-3
CASSYRRGGTDTQYF
TGTGCCAGCAGTTACCGGCGGGGGGGCACAGATACGCAGTATTTT
>few|NA|TRBV7-6|TRBJ2-5
CASSPGLPRGETQYF
TGTGCCAGCAGCCCGGGACTCCCCCGAGGGGAGACCCAGTACTTC
>many|TRBD2|TRBV24-1|TRBJ2-3
CATSDLRRGVTDTQYF
TGTGCCACCAGTGATTTGCGGCGGGGGGTTACAGATACGCAGTATTTT
>few|NA|TRBV2|TRBJ1-1
CASSPISGDTEAFF
TGTGCCAGCAGTCCAATCTCTGGAGACACTGAAGCTTTCTTT
>few|TRBD1|TRBV9|TRBJ2-5
CASSEGPGQGTETQYF
TGTGCCAGCAGCGAAGGCCCGGGACAGGGGACGGAGACCCAGTACTTC
>few|NA|TRBV6-2/TRBV6-3|TRBJ1-1
CASSSWQNTEAFF
TGTGCCAGCAGTTCTTGGCAGAACACTGAAGCTTTCTTT
>NA|NA|TRBV23-1|TRBJ2-5
CASSRDTETQYF
TGCGCCAGCAGCCGGGACACAGAGACCCAGTACTTC
>few|NA|TRBV5-1|TRBJ2-2
CASSISRGEAGELFF
TGCGCCAGCAGCATTTCGCGCGGGGAGGCCGGGGAGCTGTTTTTT
>few|NA|TRBV6-2/TRBV6-3|TRBJ2-7
CASKRQLPYEQYF
TGTGCCAGCAAACGACAGCTCCCCTACGAGCAGTACTTC
>few|NA|TRBV5-1|TRBJ2-1
CASSLHTESYNEQFF
TGCGCCAGCAGCTTACATACCGAGTCCTACAATGAGCAGTTCTTC
>few|TRBD2|TRBV7-2|TRBJ2-1
CASSPASGGGLEQFF
TGTGCCAGCAGCCCTGCTAGCGGGGGGGGCCTTGAGCAGTTCTTC
>few|NA|TRBV20-1|TRBJ1-1
CSASMGGDLIGFF
TGCAGTGCATCGATGGGGGGAGACTTAATAGGTTTCTTT
>many|NA|TRBV11-2|TRBJ1-2
CASSSFRAGGSTYGYTF
TGTGCCAGCAGCTCGTTCCGTGCGGGAGGCTCGACCTATGGCTACACCTTC
>NA|TRBD2|TRBV4-3|TRBJ2-2
CASSQGSSGGAWTGELFF
TGCGCCAGCAGCCAAGGAAGTAGCGGGGGGGCATGGACCGGGGAGCTGTTTTTT
>NA|NA|TRBV7-2|TRBJ2-3
CASRPPGLSTDTQYF
TGTGCCAGCAGGCCTCCGGGACTGAGCACAGATACGCAGTATTTT
>NA|TRBD1|TRBV3-1|TRBJ1-1
CASSQDLQGQGNTEAFF
TGTGCCAGCAGCCAAGATCTACAGGGACAGGGGAACACTGAAGCTTTCTTT
>few|NA|TRBV29-1|TRBJ2-3
CSVAPSHTQYF
TGCAGCGTTGCCCCGTCCCATACGCAGTATTTT
>NA|TRBD1|TRBV5-1|TRBJ2-5
CASSNDRVQETQYF
TGCGCCAGCAGCAATGACAGGGTGCAAGAGACCCAGTACTTC
>few|TRBD2|TRBV5-1|TRBJ2-1
CASSLPRGRGLAGGRDEQFF
TGCGCCAGCAGCTTGCCGCGCGGCAGGGGCCTAGCGGGGGGCCGTGATGAGCAGTTCTTC
>few|TRBD2|TRBV5-1|TRBJ2-2
CASSPGLAPSNTGELFF
TGCGCCAGCAGCCCCGGACTAGCGCCTAGTAACACCGGGGAGCTGTTTTTT
>many|NA|TRBV5-1|TRBJ2-2
CASSLTARRATGELFF
TGCGCCAGCAGCCTGACCGCTCGACGGGCCACCGGGGAGCTGTTTTTT
>few|NA|TRBV2|TRBJ2-7
CASSGVHEQYF
TGTGCCAGCAGTGGGGTCCACGAGCAGTACTTC
>few|NA|TRBV15|TRBJ1-6
CATSRPDSLTLHF
TGTGCCACCAGCAGACCGGACTCACTCACCCTCCACTTT
>NA|TRBD1|TRBV27|TRBJ1-1
CASSRRRGIATEAFF
TGTGCCAGCAGTAGACGCAGGGGGATCGCGACTGAAGCTTTCTTT
>many|NA|TRBV28|TRBJ2-3
CASRGQSGSTDTQYF
TGTGCCAGCAGGGGACAATCAGGCAGCACAGATACGCAGTATTTT
>few|TRBD2|TRBV7-2|TRBJ2-3
CASSLLTSGGTDTQYF
TGTGCCAGCAGCCTCCTGACTAGCGGGGGCACAGATACGCAGTATTTT
>NA|NA|TRBV6-1|TRBJ2-3
CASSEQGGTDTQYF
TGTGCCAGCAGTGAACAGGGTGGCACAGATACGCAGTATTTT
>NA|NA|TRBV7-2|TRBJ2-1
CASSPRIPLSTHNEQFF
TGTGCCAGCAGCCCGAGAATCCCACTAAGTACCCACAATGAGCAGTTCTTC